This is a list of T cell receptor beta chains from one sample in a study of blood T cell repertoires in COVID-19. The protocol was immunoSEQ multiplex PCR, while the TCRdb copy is restricted to in-frame clones and leaves out a portion. The table lists about 430,000 clones, roughly 90% of them singletons, with roughly 0.97% in the top ten. The specimen sequenced was PBMCs or T cells enriched from blood (not recorded which). The receptors derive from a woman aged 25-40 years with acute COVID-19. CDR3s include the opening cysteine and the closing phenylalanine or tryptophan. A D gene is named only where the DNA matches it firmly. Some rows mark clone size as missing; the rest say once, few, many or name a class of expanded clone.

j_gene	d_gene	v_gene	abundance	CDR3aa	CDR3nt
TRBJ1-5	TRBD1	TRBV7-2	few	CASSTRQGDQPQHF	TGTGCCAGCAGCACCCGACAGGGAGATCAGCCCCAGCATTTT
TRBJ1-2	-	TRBV14	-	CASSQGGGAQGYTF	TGTGCCAGCAGCCAAGGAGGGGGGGCTCAGGGCTACACCTTC
TRBJ1-2	TRBD1	TRBV30	few	CACLPGQGGYYGYTF	TGTGCCTGCCTCCCTGGACAGGGCGGTTACTACGGCTACACCTTC
TRBJ1-2	-	TRBV7-8	-	CASSLGRVPVNYGYTF	TGTGCCAGCAGCTTAGGCCGGGTCCCCGTTAACTATGGCTACACCTTC
TRBJ1-4	TRBD1	TRBV9	-	CASSATRDRERSEKLFF	TGTGCCAGCAGCGCAACTCGGGACAGGGAGAGGAGTGAAAAACTGTTTTTT
TRBJ1-2	-	TRBV6-5	-	CASSTPGVGYTF	TGTGCCAGCAGTACCCCAGGGGTCGGCTACACCTTC
TRBJ1-1	-	TRBV27	-	CATKRRGGKEAFF	TGTGCCACCAAGAGGAGAGGCGGTAAGGAAGCTTTCTTT
TRBJ2-2	-	TRBV7-2	-	CASSLVLYTGELFF	TGTGCCAGCAGCTTAGTCCTCTACACCGGGGAGCTGTTTTTT
TRBJ2-1	TRBD1	TRBV6-1	-	CASSEGTGGYYEQFF	TGTGCCAGCAGTGAGGGGACAGGGGGCTATTATGAGCAGTTCTTC
TRBJ2-1	TRBD2	TRBV7-2	-	CASSLLAAIAGGQNEQFF	TGTGCCAGCAGCTTATTGGCGGCTATAGCGGGGGGGCAGAATGAGCAGTTCTTC
TRBJ2-7	TRBD1	TRBV5-8	-	CASSLDREYEQYF	TGTGCCAGCAGCCTCGACAGGGAGTACGAGCAGTACTTC
TRBJ2-7	-	TRBV19	-	CASSPAGNFYEQYF	TGTGCCAGTAGTCCTGCGGGGAACTTCTACGAGCAGTACTTC
TRBJ2-7	-	TRBV5-1	-	CASSLQGGSLHEQYF	TGCGCCAGCAGCTTGCAGGGGGGTAGTCTCCACGAGCAGTACTTC
TRBJ2-1	TRBD2	TRBV5-1	-	CASSQKTSGGGNEQFF	TGCGCCAGCAGCCAGAAAACTAGCGGGGGCGGCAATGAGCAGTTCTTC
TRBJ2-7	-	TRBV4-1	once	CASSPSDSYYEQYF	TGCGCCAGCAGCCCAAGCGACAGCTACTACGAGCAGTACTTC
TRBJ1-1	TRBD1	TRBV5-1	-	CASSPGTGGLTTEAFF	TGCGCCAGCTCCCCCGGGACAGGGGGCCTGACCACTGAAGCTTTCTTT
TRBJ1-1	-	TRBV7-6	-	CASTRTHGTEAFF	TGTGCCAGCACCCGAACTCATGGCACTGAAGCTTTCTTT
TRBJ1-4	-	TRBV7-2	few	CASSLGVSRLNEKLFF	TGTGCCAGCAGCTTAGGAGTCTCCAGGTTAAATGAAAAACTGTTTTTT
TRBJ1-2	-	TRBV12-5	-	CASGLVRRQSDYGYTF	TGTGCTAGTGGTTTGGTAAGAAGACAATCGGACTATGGCTACACCTTC
TRBJ1-4	-	TRBV19	-	CASSPGSTVDEKLFF	TGTGCCAGTAGTCCCGGGTCGACAGTTGATGAAAAACTGTTTTTT
TRBJ2-1	TRBD2	TRBV4-1	few	CASTQPGLVKFF	TGCGCCAGCACCCAACCCGGACTAGTGAAGTTCTTC
TRBJ2-3	-	TRBV6-6	-	CASSSDSSSTDTQYF	TGTGCCAGCAGTTCGGACAGTTCTAGCACAGATACGCAGTATTTT
TRBJ1-1	-	TRBV18	-	CASSPPAQVNTEAFF	TGTGCCAGCTCACCACCGGCCCAGGTGAACACTGAAGCTTTCTTT
TRBJ2-5	-	TRBV24-1	-	CATSDSSGSRGETQYF	TGTGCCACCAGTGATTCGAGCGGGTCCCGTGGAGAGACCCAGTACTTC
TRBJ2-6	-	TRBV7-9	-	CASSPAGLFSGANVLTF	TGTGCCAGCAGCCCCGCGGGCCTTTTCTCTGGGGCCAACGTCCTGACTTTC
TRBJ2-7	-	TRBV12-3/TRBV12-4	few	CASSLDGWEQYF	TGTGCCAGCAGTTTAGACGGGTGGGAGCAGTACTTC
TRBJ1-2	-	TRBV13	once	CASRPSGGRANYGYTF	TGTGCCAGCAGACCGAGCGGGGGGAGAGCTAACTATGGCTACACCTTC
TRBJ2-7	-	TRBV9	-	CASSGLAGEQYF	TGTGCCAGCAGCGGCCTTGCGGGCGAGCAGTACTTC
TRBJ2-3	TRBD1	TRBV18	few	CASSRTGGSTDTQYF	TGTGCCAGCTCAAGGACAGGGGGCTCCACAGATACGCAGTATTTT
TRBJ1-5	-	TRBV27	once	CASSLVFGTYGNQPQHF	TGTGCCAGCAGTTTAGTATTCGGGACATACGGCAATCAGCCCCAGCATTTT
TRBJ2-7	TRBD1	TRBV13	-	CASSLAGTGAYEQYF	TGTGCCAGCAGCTTGGCCGGGACAGGGGCCTACGAGCAGTACTTC
TRBJ1-1	-	TRBV6-5	-	CASSYSQGYTEAFF	TGTGCCAGCAGTTACTCGCAGGGTTACACTGAAGCTTTCTTT
TRBJ1-4	-	TRBV9	-	CASSVGGDEKLFF	TGTGCCAGCAGCGTAGGAGGAGATGAAAAACTGTTTTTT
TRBJ1-6	-	TRBV18	-	CASSVQAAESPLHF	TGTGCCAGCTCCGTACAGGCCGCCGAGTCACCCCTCCACTTT
TRBJ2-7	TRBD2	TRBV19	-	CASSQGRGAYEQYF	TGTGCCAGTAGCCAAGGACGGGGGGCCTACGAGCAGTACTTC